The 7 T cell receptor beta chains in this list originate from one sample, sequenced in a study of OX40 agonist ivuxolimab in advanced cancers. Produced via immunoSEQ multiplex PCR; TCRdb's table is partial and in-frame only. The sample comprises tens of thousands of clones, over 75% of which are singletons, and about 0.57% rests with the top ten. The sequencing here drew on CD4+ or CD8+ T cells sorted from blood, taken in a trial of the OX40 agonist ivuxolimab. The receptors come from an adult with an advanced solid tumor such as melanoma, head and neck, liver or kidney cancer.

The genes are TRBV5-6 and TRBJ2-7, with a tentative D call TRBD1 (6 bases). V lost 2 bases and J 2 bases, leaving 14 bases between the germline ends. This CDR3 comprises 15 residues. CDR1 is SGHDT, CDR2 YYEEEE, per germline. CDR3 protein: CASSFQDRGAYEQYF. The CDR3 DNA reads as TGTGCCAGCAGCTTCCAGGACAGAGGCGCCTACGAGCAGTACTTC.

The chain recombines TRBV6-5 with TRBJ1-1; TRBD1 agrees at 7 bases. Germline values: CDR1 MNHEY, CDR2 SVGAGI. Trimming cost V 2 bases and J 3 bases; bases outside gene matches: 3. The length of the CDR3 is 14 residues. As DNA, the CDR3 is TGTGCCAGCAGTTACCCGACAGGGCACACTGAAGCTTTCTTT. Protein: CASSYPTGHTEAFF.

The DNA for the CDR3 is TGTGCCAGCAGTAAGGGACAAAGAGGCGAAAAACTGTTTTTT. Residues: CASSKGQRGEKLFF. V is TRBV28 and J is TRBJ1-4; possibly TRBD1 for D (6 bases). Germline V lookup: CDR1 MDHEN, CDR2 SYDVKM. The CDR3 covers 14 residues. V lost 5 bases and J lost 8, with 15 bases in between.

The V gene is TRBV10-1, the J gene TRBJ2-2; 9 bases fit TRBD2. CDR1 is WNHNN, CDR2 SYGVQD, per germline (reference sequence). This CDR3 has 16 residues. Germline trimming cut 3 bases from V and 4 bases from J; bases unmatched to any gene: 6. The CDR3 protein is CASSEPSGIGTGELFF. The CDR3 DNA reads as TGCGCCAGCAGTGAACCTAGCGGGATCGGCACCGGGGAGCTGTTTTTT.

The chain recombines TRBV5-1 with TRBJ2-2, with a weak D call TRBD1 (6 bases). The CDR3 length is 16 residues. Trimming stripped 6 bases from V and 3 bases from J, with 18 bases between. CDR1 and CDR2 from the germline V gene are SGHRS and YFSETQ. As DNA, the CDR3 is TGCGCCAGCAACCTTTTGGCAGGGGCCTACACCGGGGAGCTGTTTTTT. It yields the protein CASNLLAGAYTGELFF.

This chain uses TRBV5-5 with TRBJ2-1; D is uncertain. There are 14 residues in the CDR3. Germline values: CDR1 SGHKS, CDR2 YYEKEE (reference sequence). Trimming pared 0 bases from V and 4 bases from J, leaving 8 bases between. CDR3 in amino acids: CASSLGSPYNEQFF. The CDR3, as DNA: TGTGCCAGCAGCTTGGGGAGCCCTTACAATGAGCAGTTCTTC.

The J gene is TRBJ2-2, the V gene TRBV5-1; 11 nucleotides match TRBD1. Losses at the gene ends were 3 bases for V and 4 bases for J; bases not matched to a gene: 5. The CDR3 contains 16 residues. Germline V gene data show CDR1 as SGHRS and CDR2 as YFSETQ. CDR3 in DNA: TGCGCCAGCAGCTCCGGACAGGGGGCCGGCACCGGGGAGCTGTTTTTT. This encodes CASSSGQGAGTGELFF.